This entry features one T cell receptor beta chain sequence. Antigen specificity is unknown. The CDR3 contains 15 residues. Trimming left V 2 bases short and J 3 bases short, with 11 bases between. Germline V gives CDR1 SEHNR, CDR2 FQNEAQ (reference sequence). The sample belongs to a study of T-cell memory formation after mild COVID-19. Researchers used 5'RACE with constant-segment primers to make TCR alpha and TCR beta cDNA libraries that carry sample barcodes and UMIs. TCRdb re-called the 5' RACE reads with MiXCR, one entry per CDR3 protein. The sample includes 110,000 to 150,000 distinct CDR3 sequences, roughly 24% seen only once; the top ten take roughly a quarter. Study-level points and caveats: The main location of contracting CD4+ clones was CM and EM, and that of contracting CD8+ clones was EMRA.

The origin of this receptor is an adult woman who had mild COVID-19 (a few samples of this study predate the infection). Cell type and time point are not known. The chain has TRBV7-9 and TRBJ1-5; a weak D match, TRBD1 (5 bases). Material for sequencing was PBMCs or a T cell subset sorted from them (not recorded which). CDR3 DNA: TGTGCCAGCAGCTTAATTGGGGGTCCCAATCAGCCCCAGCATTTT. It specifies CASSLIGGPNQPQHF.